These T cell receptor beta chains were read from a single sample in a study of blood T cell repertoires in COVID-19. Only in-frame clones appear in the TCRdb table, and some are missing; sequencing was by immunoSEQ multiplex PCR. This sample yields 250,000 to 300,000 clones, of which roughly 77% are seen a single time; about 3.5% belongs to the top ten. Sequenced: peripheral blood. Receptor source: a woman older than 75 with acute or convalescent COVID-19. Each CDR3 is given with its conserved first and last residue. D genes are given only for firm matches. Size tells how often a clone was seen (once, few, many) or the class of an expanded clone, and some rows leave it out.

TGTGCCATACGATTCATGGGGGGGCCCCAGCATTTT CAIRFMGGPQHF - - TRBJ1-5 TRBV12-3/TRBV12-4
TGCGCCAGCAGCCTATCGACTAGCGGGAGAGGGACCCAGTACTTC CASSLSTSGRGTQYF once TRBD2 TRBJ2-5 TRBV5-1
TGTGCCAGCACCATTACAGGGGGGCCCAATCAGCCCCAGCATTTT CASTITGGPNQPQHF - TRBD1 TRBJ1-5 TRBV2
TGTGCCAGTAGTACCACAGGGTTGAACTATGGCTACACCTTC CASSTTGLNYGYTF - - TRBJ1-2 TRBV19
TGTGCCAGCAGCCAATCCGGGAGAACCGCACAGAGTCACATGGATACGCAGTATTTT CASSQSGRTAQSHMDTQYF - - TRBJ2-3 TRBV3-1/TRBV3-2
TGCAGCGCCAGCCGGCCCAGCGGGGCATACAATGAGCAGTTCTTC CSASRPSGAYNEQFF - TRBD2 TRBJ2-1 TRBV29-1
TGTGCCAGCAGCTTAGCCGGGATCAATGAGCAGTTCTTC CASSLAGINEQFF once - TRBJ2-1 TRBV7-9
TGTGCCAGCACCCCCAGGACTAGCGGGAGGGATCAGAGCACAGATACGCAGTATTTT CASTPRTSGRDQSTDTQYF - TRBD2 TRBJ2-3 TRBV6-4
TGTGCCAGCAGCCTCGAAGGCGCGGGGACCAATGAGCAGTTCTTC CASSLEGAGTNEQFF once - TRBJ2-1 TRBV3-1/TRBV3-2
TGCGCCAGCAGCCTAGACCGACACCAAGAGACCCAGTACTTC CASSLDRHQETQYF - - TRBJ2-5 TRBV5-1
TGTGCCACCAGTGAAGGCGGGAGGGCCAACTACAATGAGCAGTTCTTC CATSEGGRANYNEQFF once TRBD2 TRBJ2-1 TRBV24-1
TGTGCCAGCAGCCAAACCGGGACAGCTCAGTACGAGCAGTACTTC CASSQTGTAQYEQYF - TRBD1 TRBJ2-7 TRBV6-5
TGTGCCAGCAGTGAATCCGGGATTTTGAACACTGAAGCTTTCTTT CASSESGILNTEAFF - - TRBJ1-1 TRBV25-1
TGTGCCAGCAGCCCGGGACAGGGCGGTGGCACTGAAGCTTTCTTT CASSPGQGGGTEAFF - TRBD1 TRBJ1-1 TRBV7-9
TGTGCCAGCAGCCGTACTAGCAACTACGAGCAGTACTTC CASSRTSNYEQYF - - TRBJ2-7 TRBV6-6
TGCGCCAGCAGCCTACGCACAGGGGAGAGTGAGCAGTTCTTC CASSLRTGESEQFF few TRBD1 TRBJ2-1 TRBV4-1
TGTGCCATCAGTGAGAGACTTTATAATGAAAAACTGTTTTTT CAISERLYNEKLFF - - TRBJ1-4 TRBV10-3
TGTGCCAGCAGTGCCCAACCAGGGGGCGGCAACAATGAGCAGTTCTTC CASSAQPGGGNNEQFF - TRBD1 TRBJ2-1 TRBV6-1
TGTGCCAGCAGCAGGGGGACAGGGGCTCACTACGAGCAGTACTTC CASSRGTGAHYEQYF - TRBD1 TRBJ2-7 TRBV11-2
TGTGCCAGCAGCTCCCCTTCTGGCGGCTACGAGCAGTACTTC CASSSPSGGYEQYF once - TRBJ2-7 TRBV3-1/TRBV3-2
TGTGCCAGCAGCCCCCCGGGATGGGGCTATGGCTACACCTTC CASSPPGWGYGYTF - - TRBJ1-2 TRBV6-2/TRBV6-3
TGTGCCAGTAGTTCTTTGGGACAGGCGAATCAGCCCCAGCATTTT CASSSLGQANQPQHF once TRBD1 TRBJ1-5 TRBV19
TGCGCCAGCAGCTTGACAGGGGCGGAGACCCAGTACTTC CASSLTGAETQYF - TRBD1 TRBJ2-5 TRBV5-1
TGTGCCAGCAGCTTAAAGGGAGGGCGGGGGCCTGAATACTTC CASSLKGGRGPEYF - - TRBJ2-4 TRBV7-2
TGTGCCTCGAGGCGGGATGGACCTGAAGCTTTCTTT CASRRDGPEAFF - - TRBJ1-1 TRBV19
TGTGCCAGCAGCCAATCCGGGACAGGGGATGGCTACACCTTC CASSQSGTGDGYTF - TRBD1 TRBJ1-2 TRBV3-1/TRBV3-2
TGTGCCAGCAGTTTGGGGCACGGTGAAGCTTTCTTT CASSLGHGEAFF - - TRBJ1-1 TRBV12-3/TRBV12-4
TGTGCCAGCAGTCAGGGGTCGAAAGAGACCCAGTACTTC CASSQGSKETQYF - - TRBJ2-5 TRBV28
TGTGCCAGTAGTACCGGGGGTACAGCGAAATCGCATTTT CASSTGGTAKSHF - - TRBJ1-5 TRBV19
TGTGCCAGCAACGGACTAGCGGGGATCGAAGAGACCCAGTACTTC CASNGLAGIEETQYF - TRBD2 TRBJ2-5 TRBV2
TGTGCCAGCAGCTTGGGACAGCTCCTGAACACCGGGGAGCTGTTTTTT CASSLGQLLNTGELFF - - TRBJ2-2 TRBV5-6
TGTGCCAGCAGTGAACAGGGTCGCACTGAAGCTTTCTTT CASSEQGRTEAFF - - TRBJ1-1 TRBV6-1
TGTGCCAGCAGCGTAGGGGCAGCTAATCAGCCCCAGCATTTT CASSVGAANQPQHF - - TRBJ1-5 TRBV9
TGTGCCTGGAGCCGGGGAGTTGGCTACACCTTC CAWSRGVGYTF - - TRBJ1-2 TRBV30
TGTGCCAGTAAGGACAGGACTATCTATGGCTACACCTTC CASKDRTIYGYTF - TRBD1 TRBJ1-2 TRBV19
TGTGCCAGCAGTGAATTCGGAGCTCGAAGCACCGGGGAGCTGTTTTTT CASSEFGARSTGELFF once - TRBJ2-2 TRBV6-1
TGTGCCAGCAGTTCTTGGCGGTCTGGCTACACCTTC CASSSWRSGYTF few - TRBJ1-2 TRBV12-3/TRBV12-4
TGTGCCAGCAGCGTAGGGGCCGGGACCTACAATGAGCAGTTCTTC CASSVGAGTYNEQFF - - TRBJ2-1 TRBV9
TGTGCCAGCAGCGTGGGCGGGACGAAAGAGACCCAGTACTTC CASSVGGTKETQYF - - TRBJ2-5 TRBV9
TGCGCCAGCAGCTTCGGGACAGGGGAAGATACGCAGTATTTT CASSFGTGEDTQYF - TRBD1 TRBJ2-3 TRBV5-1
TGCAGCGTTGTCCCGGGTGGGCGGGTTGAGACCTTC CSVVPGGRVETF - - TRBJ1-2 TRBV29-1
TGTGCCAGCAGCTTTAGCGATCAGCCCCAGCATTTT CASSFSDQPQHF - - TRBJ1-5 TRBV7-9
TGTGCCAGCAGCCGCAGCGGGACAGGCACTGAAGCTTTCTTT CASSRSGTGTEAFF - TRBD1 TRBJ1-1 TRBV11-1
TGTGCCAGCAGTACTAATCTAGGAGAGACCCAGTACTTC CASSTNLGETQYF - - TRBJ2-5 TRBV27
TGTGCTAGTGGTTGGGACAGGGGGCGAGGGCAGCCCCAGCATTTT CASGWDRGRGQPQHF - TRBD1 TRBJ1-5 TRBV12-5
TGTGCCAGTAGTATACAGGGTAAAGATAATGGCTACACCTTC CASSIQGKDNGYTF few - TRBJ1-2 TRBV19
TGTGCCAGCAGTGAATCAGGGGGCGAGACCCAGTACTTC CASSESGGETQYF - TRBD1 TRBJ2-5 TRBV6-1
TGTGCCAGCAGCCAAGGAGGTGGTGGGTTGAACACTGAAGCTTTCTTT CASSQGGGGLNTEAFF - - TRBJ1-1 TRBV3-1/TRBV3-2
TGTGCCAGCAGCTTAGGAGCGGGAGGCCAGTTCTTC CASSLGAGGQFF - TRBD2 TRBJ2-1 TRBV7-2
TGTGCCAGCAGCTTAGATCCCGAGGTAGCGGGATGGAACGGGGAGCTGTTTTTT CASSLDPEVAGWNGELFF few TRBD2 TRBJ2-2 TRBV11-2
TGTGCCAGTAGTATTACAGGGCCCTCTACTAATTCACCCCTCCACTTT CASSITGPSTNSPLHF - - TRBJ1-6 TRBV19
TGCAGCGTTGGACTAAGGGACACTGAAGCTTTCTTT CSVGLRDTEAFF - - TRBJ1-1 TRBV29-1
TGTGCCAGCAGCGTGCGGAGGAGTGCTGGGGCCAACGTCCTGACTTTC CASSVRRSAGANVLTF - - TRBJ2-6 TRBV9
TGTGCCAGCCAAAAACGGGGGGTCCGCTATGGCTACACCTTC CASQKRGVRYGYTF - - TRBJ1-2 TRBV21-1
TGTGCCAGCAGCCGAGGGAGACAGGGGGCAGGAAACACCATATATTTT CASSRGRQGAGNTIYF many TRBD1 TRBJ1-3 TRBV3-1/TRBV3-2
TGTGCCAGCAGCACCCGGGACAGGGACCCACTGGGTTCACCCCTCCACTTT CASSTRDRDPLGSPLHF - TRBD1 TRBJ1-6 TRBV5-5
TGCGCCAGCAGCCAGGCTGGACACAGGCCTAATGAAAAACTGTTTTTT CASSQAGHRPNEKLFF - - TRBJ1-4 TRBV5-1
TGTGCCAGCAGCTTTGGAACGACAGGGGGTCCCTATGGCTACACCTTC CASSFGTTGGPYGYTF - TRBD1 TRBJ1-2 TRBV7-9
TGTGCCAGCTCTCCGAAGCCGCTCGGGAAGGCGACAACTAATGAAAAACTGTTTTTT CASSPKPLGKATTNEKLFF - - TRBJ1-4 TRBV18
TGTGCCAGCAGCTTGTACAGTCTGTCGCTGAGCGGGAACACCATATATTTT CASSLYSLSLSGNTIYF - - TRBJ1-3 TRBV5-6